This T cell receptor (beta chain) was identified during a study of blood T cell repertoires in COVID-19. The wider study: The origin of the acute and convalescent COVID-19 samples was the United States, Italy and Spain. PBMCs, B-cell-depleted T cells, or T cells provided the cDNA or gDNA that made up the material.

Source study methods: Using reference gene primer amplification, nucleated cell counts were estimated. Sequenced by immunoSEQ multiplex PCR; TCRdb stores in-frame clones only, minus some. Clonal size and the V and J genes are those of that table, whereas D and trimming came from the DNA. The repertoire holds fewer than 150,000 clones, with more than 60% as singletons. Trimming took off 1 base at V and 8 bases at J, with 31 bases between the two ends. Germline V gene data show CDR1 as MDHEN and CDR2 as SYDVKM. This CDR3 spans 20 amino acids. The chain couples TRBV28 to TRBJ2-3; perhaps TRBD2 as D (5 bases). The receptor was derived from a man in his 70s with acute or convalescent COVID-19. The sample was peripheral blood. CDR3 bases: TGTGCCAGCAGTTTATACGGTTCAGCCAGGAGGCGGCCCAATTTGACTACGCAGTATTTT. This encodes CASSLYGSARRRPNLTTQYF.